These 7 T cell receptor beta chains share one sample of origin, sequenced in a study of cytomegalovirus exposure and HLA in healthy donors. Researchers ran the PCR with 60 Vbeta and 13 Jbeta primers. Only in-frame clones appear in the TCRdb table, and some are missing; sequencing was by immunoSEQ multiplex PCR. The sample records over 150,000 clones, approximately 80% being singletons. Sequenced material: PBMCs. The origin of the receptors is a middle-aged woman in good health and CMV-seropositive.

The chain couples TRBV6-5 to TRBJ2-1; 9 bases agree with TRBD1. The CDR3 consists of 14 residues. J lost 7 bases, V lost 6 bases, and 7 bases had no gene match. Germline values: CDR1 MNHEY, CDR2 SVGAGI. CDR3 sequence: CASSPTGTGNEQFF. CDR3 in DNA: TGTGCCAGCAGCCCTACCGGGACAGGGAATGAGCAGTTCTTC.

The chain joins TRBV11-3 to TRBJ2-3; perhaps TRBD2 as D (6 bases). The CDR3 has 13 amino acids. V was shortened by 5 bases and J by 4 bases, with 10 bases between the two germline ends. Germline-derived CDR1 and CDR2 are SGHNT and YENEEA. In DNA, the CDR3 is TGTGCCAGCAGCCCCCGACTAGCAGATACGCAGTATTTT. It codes for CASSPRLADTQYF.

This clone was observed a handful of times. This rearrangement joins TRBV25-1 to TRBJ2-3; 11 bases fit TRBD2. This CDR3 is 17 amino acids long. The V segment lost 2 bases and the J segment 2 bases; nucleotides outside the gene matches: 6. Per germline, CDR1 MGHDK and CDR2 SYGVNS. CDR3 protein: CASSEQTSGRHTDTQYF. For the CDR3, the DNA is TGTGCCAGCAGTGAACAAACTAGCGGGAGACACACAGATACGCAGTATTTT.

V is TRBV7-9 and J is TRBJ2-3; 11 bases are shared with TRBD1. The CDR3 has 16 residues. V was pared by 5 bases and J by 4 bases, with 8 bases of the junction left unmatched. Germline V lookup: CDR1 SEHNR, CDR2 FQNEAQ (reference sequence). The CDR3 region is CASSPGDRGMADTQYF. In DNA form, the CDR3 reads TGTGCCAGCAGCCCAGGGGACAGGGGGATGGCAGATACGCAGTATTTT.

V usage is TRBV7-9 and J usage is TRBJ2-1, with TRBD2 matching over 8 bases. The CDR3 length is 12 residues. Germline CDR1 and CDR2: SEHNR and FQNEAQ (reference sequence). The V gene end was trimmed by 8 bases and the J gene end by 4 bases; junction bases not matched to a gene: 1. Here the CDR3 DNA reads TGTGCCAGCGTAGCGGGATACAATGAGCAGTTCTTC. Amino acid sequence: CASVAGYNEQFF.

The rearrangement uses TRBV28 and TRBJ1-5; 10 positions agree with TRBD1. The germline V gene has CDR1 MDHEN and CDR2 SYDVKM. V gave up 6 bases and J gave up 4 bases; unmatched junction bases: 9. The CDR3 sequence is 16 residues long. The CDR3 bases are TGTGCCAGCAGGTCAACGACAGGGGGCGAGAATCAGCCCCAGCATTTT. Translating gives CASRSTTGGENQPQHF.

The chain employs TRBV2 and TRBJ2-7, with no clear D. The CDR3 is 11 amino acids. CDR1 is SNHLY and CDR2 is FYNNEI in the germline V gene. Trimming removed 7 bases at V and 1 base at J, with 5 bases between. CDR3 coding DNA: TGTGCCAGCACCCCTTCCTACGAGCAGTACTTC. This codes for CASTPSYEQYF.